Below are 14 T cell receptor beta chains sequenced from a single sample in a study of blood T cell repertoires in COVID-19. Produced via immunoSEQ multiplex PCR; TCRdb's table is partial and in-frame only. Of fewer than 400,000 clones listed, 75% to 90% are singletons. Sequenced input: peripheral blood. These receptors were collected from a woman in her twenties or thirties with COVID-19, enrolled during active disease.

The chain carries TRBV7-9 and TRBJ1-1; D is unclear. Germline values: CDR1 SEHNR, CDR2 FQNEAQ (reference sequence). This CDR3 is built from 13 residues. V was cut by 5 bases and J by 1 base, with 8 bases left in between. The CDR3 protein is CASSLRQNTEAFF. In DNA, the CDR3 is TGTGCCAGCAGCCTCCGACAGAACACTGAAGCTTTCTTT. Based on the CDR3 plus reference TRBV7-9 and TRBJ1-1, the full variable domain is DTGVSQNPRHKITKRGQNVTFRCDPISEHNRLYWYRQTLGQGPEFLTYFQNEAQLEKSRLLSDRFSAERPKGSFSTLEIQRTEQGDSAMYLCASSLRQNTEAFFGQGTRLTVV.

V is TRBV6-1 and J is TRBJ1-4, with D possibly matching TRBD1 (5 bases). The V and J ends lost 5 bases and 8 bases respectively, with 18 bases between them. The CDR3 extends over 15 amino acids. The V gene's germline CDR1 is MNHNS and CDR2 SASEGT. CDR3 protein: CASSRTSQGGEKLFF. As DNA, the CDR3 is TGTGCCAGCAGTCGCACGAGTCAGGGTGGAGAAAAACTGTTTTTT.

Worth noting for this clone: At one end, the junction sequence differs from germline, possibly due to a read error. The CDR3 DNA reads TGTGCCAGCAGCCCAACGGGACTAGCGGGACGGAGGCGGGGATTC. It encodes CASSPTGLAGRRRGF. The chain couples TRBV28 to TRBJ2-7; 13 nucleotides match TRBD2. Germline-derived CDR1 and CDR2 are MDHEN and SYDVKM. The CDR3 sequence is 15 residues long. Based on the CDR3 plus reference TRBV28 and TRBJ2-7, the full variable domain is DVKVTQSSRYLVKRTGEKVFLECVQDMDHENMFWYRQDPGLGLRLIYFSYDVKMKEKGDIPEGYSVSREKKERFSLILESASTNQTSMYLCASSPTGLAGRRRGFGPGTRLTVT.

V usage is TRBV5-1 and J usage is TRBJ1-1, with TRBD1 identical over 7 bases. Germline loops: CDR1 SGHRS, CDR2 YFSETQ. Trimming cost V 0 bases and J 4 bases; bases outside gene matches: 6. The CDR3 runs to 15 residues. CDR3 sequence reads: CASSLALTGATEAFF. CDR3 in DNA: TGCGCCAGCAGCTTGGCGCTTACAGGGGCCACTGAAGCTTTCTTT.

The chain recombines TRBV5-1 with TRBJ1-2; 9 bases are a match to TRBD1. The CDR3 contains 15 residues. Germline V gene lookup returns CDR1 SGHRS and CDR2 YFSETQ. The V and J ends lost 4 bases and 4 bases, in that order; junction bases with no gene match: 8. The CDR3 is CASSPTGGTSYGYTF. In DNA, the CDR3 is TGCGCCAGCAGCCCAACAGGGGGCACATCCTATGGCTACACCTTC.

The rearrangement uses TRBV30 and TRBJ1-4, with unresolved D. Germline V lookup: CDR1 GTSNPN, CDR2 SVGIG (reference sequence). The CDR3 has 16 amino acids. With 0 bases removed from V and 5 bases from J, the gap between germline ends came to 16 bases. CDR3 sequence: CAWSVSGPSGNEKLFF. The CDR3 nucleotides read TGTGCCTGGAGTGTATCCGGCCCCAGCGGCAATGAAAAACTGTTTTTT.

The V and J genes are TRBV6-5 and TRBJ2-1, with 12 bases matching TRBD1. The J segment lost 5 bases and the V segment lost 7 bases, leaving 6 bases of the junction unmatched. Germline loops: CDR1 MNHEY, CDR2 SVGAGI. The CDR3 has 15 amino acids. For the CDR3, the DNA is TGTGCCAGCAACTCCCGGGACAGGGGGCACAATGAGCAGTTCTTC. Its protein is CASNSRDRGHNEQFF.

J is TRBJ2-2 and V is TRBV24-1, with D perhaps matching TRBD2 (5 bases). In germline, CDR1 is KGHDR, CDR2 SFDVKD. V was pared by 4 bases and J by 7 bases, with 15 bases between. The CDR3 loop spans 15 amino acids. The CDR3, as DNA: TGTGCCACCAGTGAGCACGCGACGAGGGTCGGGGAGCTGTTTTTT. Amino acid sequence: CATSEHATRVGELFF.

J is TRBJ1-3 and V is TRBV27, with D tentatively TRBD1 (6 bases). V was clipped by 8 bases and J by 4 bases, with 12 bases between them. Germline loops: CDR1 MNHEY, CDR2 SMNVEV (reference sequence). The CDR3 has 13 residues. The CDR3: CASSAGVGNTIYF. CDR3 bases: TGTGCCAGCTCGGCAGGGGTGGGAAACACCATATATTTT.

The chain recombines TRBV28 with TRBJ1-2, with D maybe TRBD1 (6 bases). Germline V lookup: CDR1 MDHEN, CDR2 SYDVKM. The ends were cut back, 6 bases at V and 6 bases at J, with 17 bases in the middle. The CDR3 covers 14 residues. The CDR3 DNA sequence: TGTGCCAGCAGACCACAGGGATTTTCGGATGGCTACACCTTC. Its translation: CASRPQGFSDGYTF.

The chain is built from TRBV7-8 and TRBJ1-1, with 7 positions matching TRBD1. V shed 7 bases and J 2 bases; nucleotides not matched to a gene: 4. Germline CDR1 SGHVS, CDR2 FQNEAQ. The CDR3 extends over 13 amino acids. CDR3 residues: CASMGQRNTEAFF. The CDR3 DNA sequence: TGTGCCAGCATGGGACAGCGCAACACTGAAGCTTTCTTT. Filled out from reference TRBV7-8 and TRBJ1-1, the complete variable domain reads GAGVSQSPRYKVAKRGQDVALRCDPISGHVSLFWYQQALGQGPEFLTYFQNEAQLDKSGLPSDRFFAERPEGSVSTLKIQRTQQEDSAVYLCASMGQRNTEAFFGQGTRLTVV.

The chain links TRBV18 to TRBJ2-7; a weak D match, TRBD2 (6 bases). The CDR3 is 14 amino acids. V was cut by 3 bases and J by 3 bases, with 12 bases left in between. Germline loops: CDR1 KGHSH, CDR2 LQKENI. CDR3: CASSPGRNHYEQYF. CDR3 coding DNA: TGTGCCAGCTCACCGGGGAGGAACCACTACGAGCAGTACTTC.

The V and J genes are TRBV5-1 and TRBJ2-7; 7 nucleotides line up with TRBD2. Germline V CDR1 and CDR2: SGHRS, YFSETQ. J was trimmed by 3 bases and V by 5 bases; bases with no gene match: 8. The CDR3 has 14 amino acids. CDR3 region: CASRATGGVYEQYF. In DNA, the CDR3 is TGCGCCAGCAGGGCCACGGGAGGCGTCTACGAGCAGTACTTC.

The chain recombines TRBV28 with TRBJ1-1; no reliable D call. The CDR3 length is 15 residues. Germline CDR1 and CDR2: MDHEN and SYDVKM. Trimming took off 7 bases at V and 7 bases at J, with 22 bases between the two ends. The DNA for the CDR3 is TGTGCCAGCATCCTAGGCGTCAGAACTGGAAGTGAAGCTTTCTTT. This codes for CASILGVRTGSEAFF.